This entry lists 24 T cell receptor beta chains sequenced from one sample in a study of Ad26.COV2.S vaccination and SARS-CoV-2 variants. Documented treatment: over 15 received Ad26.COV2.S at low or high dose, single or two shots; 5 received placebo; per-sample allocation not given. Samples came from day 63 after the first vaccine or placebo injection. Repertoires were generated with immunoSEQ multiplex PCR, while TCRdb's copy carries only in-frame clones and drops some. The table lists about 330,000 clones, around 90% of them singletons, with about 5.4% in the top ten. The sample here was peripheral blood, taken in a trial of Ad26.COV2.S vaccine versus placebo. All receptors derive from a person aged 18-60 years who received the Ad26.COV2.S COVID-19 vaccine or a placebo.

The rearrangement uses TRBV15 and TRBJ2-2; 8 bases align to TRBD2. Germline CDR1 is LNHNV and CDR2 is YYDKDF (reference sequence). The length of the CDR3 is 14 residues. Trimming took 5 bases from V and 7 from J; bases not matched to a gene: 6. The CDR3 region is CATSGSLAGGELFF. In DNA form, the CDR3 reads TGTGCCACCAGCGGCTCCCTAGCGGGCGGGGAGCTGTTTTTT.

The V gene is TRBV7-6, the J gene TRBJ1-2; 7 bases line up with TRBD1. Germline CDR1 SGHVS, CDR2 FNYEAQ. The CDR3 loop spans 14 amino acids. The junction had 5 bases not matched to a gene; V was cut back by 4 bases and J by 3 bases. CDR3 bases: TGTGCCAGCAGCTCCCGGGACAGAGACTATGGCTACACCTTC. Amino acids: CASSSRDRDYGYTF. Full variable domain (missing parts from reference TRBV7-6 and TRBJ1-2): GAGVSQSPRYKVTKRGQDVALRCDPISGHVSLYWYRQALGQGPEFLTYFNYEAQQDKSGLPNDRFSAERPEGSISTLTIQRTEQRDSAMYRCASSSRDRDYGYTFGSGTRLTVV.

The chain carries TRBV27 and TRBJ2-1; TRBD2 agrees at 8 bases. After removal of 6 bases from V and 4 bases from J, the junction contained 11 bases not matched to a gene. The germline V gene encodes CDR1 MNHEY and CDR2 SMNVEV (reference sequence). This CDR3 is 16 amino acids long. The CDR3 nucleotides read TGTGCCAGCAGCGCTAGTAGCGGGGCCGTTTACAATGAGCAGTTCTTC. It codes for CASSASSGAVYNEQFF.

The chain uses TRBV6-2 or TRBV6-3 and TRBJ1-2, with D tentatively TRBD1 (5 bases). Trimming left V 2 bases short and J 8 bases short, with 15 bases between. CDR3 length: 14 amino acids. Germline V gene sequence: CDR1 MNHEY, CDR2 SVGEGT. The CDR3: CASSYVGTVRGYTF. The DNA of the CDR3 is TGTGCCAGCAGTTACGTTGGGACGGTAAGAGGCTACACCTTC.

The chain couples TRBV18 to TRBJ1-2; 9 nucleotides align to TRBD1. After removal of 2 bases from V and 2 bases from J, the junction contained 9 bases not matched to a gene. CDR1 is KGHSH and CDR2 is LQKENI in the germline V gene. The CDR3 consists of 17 residues. CDR3 DNA: TGTGCCAGCTCACCATTTAAACAGGGGGCGACCAACTATGGCTACACCTTC. Its translation is CASSPFKQGATNYGYTF.

The chain uses TRBV9 and TRBJ2-7; possible D gene TRBD1, 5 bases. There are 15 residues in the CDR3. Germline lookup yields CDR1 SGDLS and CDR2 YYNGEE. With 4 bases removed from V and 2 bases from J, the gap between germline ends came to 16 bases. CDR3 in DNA: TGTGCCAGCAGCTCACCCTCAGGGTTACCCTACGAGCAGTACGTC. Its translation: CASSSPSGLPYEQYV.

The chain links TRBV19 to TRBJ1-1; no definite D call. The ends were cut back, 5 bases at V and 2 bases at J, with 12 bases in the middle. CDR1 and CDR2 (germline): LNHDA, SQIVND (reference sequence). The CDR3 is made up of 14 amino acids. CDR3 nucleotides: TGTGCCAGTAGTCAGATAGGCCTCAACACTGAAGCTTTCTTT. Translated: CASSQIGLNTEAFF.

V usage is TRBV7-9 and J usage is TRBJ1-4; D is undetermined. The V gene's germline CDR1 is SEHNR and CDR2 FQNEAQ (reference sequence). CDR3 length: 13 amino acids. V dropped 5 bases and J dropped 7 bases, with 11 bases sitting between them. In DNA, the CDR3 is TGTGCCAGCAGCAGCCCGGGGATTGAAAAACTGTTTTTT. This codes for CASSSPGIEKLFF. Full variable domain (remainder filled in from reference TRBV7-9 and TRBJ1-4): DTGVSQNPRHKITKRGQNVTFRCDPISEHNRLYWYRQTLGQGPEFLTYFQNEAQLEKSRLLSDRFSAERPKGSFSTLEIQRTEQGDSAMYLCASSSPGIEKLFFGSGTQLSVL.

In this sample, this clone turned up once. The chain couples TRBV29-1 to TRBJ2-5, with 7 bases aligning to TRBD1. The V gene's germline CDR1 is SQVTM and CDR2 ANQGSEA. V lost 7 bases and J lost 7; bases outside the gene matches: 15. This CDR3 comprises 14 residues. The chain's CDR3 is CSARQGLGLGTQYF. The CDR3 coding sequence is TGCAGCGCCCGACAGGGATTGGGGTTGGGGACCCAGTACTTC.

This chain connects TRBV23-1 to TRBJ2-7; 8 positions agree with TRBD1. TRBV23-1 is given ORF status, its function remaining uncertain. J gave up 5 bases and V 1 base, and 4 bases lay outside the gene matches. The CDR3 is 14 amino acids. The CDR3, as DNA: TGCGCCAGCAGTCAATGTTACAGGGGGGACGAGCAGTACTTC. The encoded protein is CASSQCYRGDEQYF.

The CDR3: CASSQDRLGGELFF. The CDR3 DNA is TGCGCCAGCAGCCAAGATAGGCTCGGCGGGGAGCTGTTTTTT. V gene TRBV4-1 combines with J gene TRBJ2-2; D is ambiguous. The CDR3 runs 14 residues. Germline loops: CDR1 MGHRA, CDR2 YSYEKL. V shed 0 bases and J shed 7 bases, with 9 bases lying between them.

V usage is TRBV7-9 and J usage is TRBJ1-1; D might be TRBD1 (5 bases). The CDR3 covers 11 residues. Trimming cost V 3 bases and J 10 bases, with 9 bases left between them. Germline-derived CDR1 and CDR2 are SEHNR and FQNEAQ (reference sequence). Here the CDR3 DNA reads TGTGCCAGCAGCTTTCCAGGGATAGCTTTCTTT. Protein: CASSFPGIAFF.

The V call is TRBV27, the J call TRBJ2-1, with D possibly being TRBD2 (5 bases). Germline V gives CDR1 MNHEY, CDR2 SMNVEV (reference sequence). Trimming removed 6 bases from V and 5 bases from J, with 11 bases in between. This CDR3 is built from 13 residues. The CDR3 DNA reads TGTGCCAGCAGGTACGACTACAACAATGAGCAGTTCTTC. Translating gives CASRYDYNNEQFF.

The CDR3: CASSRASGGPGNEQFF. CDR3 DNA: TGTGCCAGTAGTAGGGCTAGCGGAGGTCCGGGCAATGAGCAGTTCTTC. The chain recombines TRBV19 with TRBJ2-1; 7 positions match TRBD2. Germline-derived CDR1 and CDR2 are LNHDA and SQIVND (reference sequence). J was trimmed by 6 bases and V by 4 bases; bases with no gene match: 12. This CDR3 is built from 16 residues.

The chain joins TRBV5-4 to TRBJ2-1, with 8 nucleotides matching TRBD2. CDR1 SGHNT and CDR2 YYREEE come from the germline V gene (reference sequence). V gave up 3 bases and J gave up 6 bases; unmatched junction bases: 5. The CDR3 is made up of 14 amino acids. CDR3 region: CASSWGLGGNEQFF. The CDR3 DNA is TGTGCCAGCAGCTGGGGACTAGGGGGCAATGAGCAGTTCTTC.

The chain links TRBV7-8 to TRBJ2-7; TRBD1 matches at 8 bases. Germline V gene lookup returns CDR1 SGHVS and CDR2 FQNEAQ. The V gene end was trimmed by 1 base and the J gene end by 2 bases; junction bases not matched to a gene: 4. The CDR3 has 15 residues. In DNA, the CDR3 is TGTGCCAGCAGCTTAGGGCGGACAGGGACCTACGAGCAGTACGTC. Translation gives CASSLGRTGTYEQYV.

This rearrangement joins TRBV9 to TRBJ1-3; D remains ambiguous. V was clipped by 1 base and J by 4 bases, with 15 bases between them. From germline, CDR1 is SGDLS and CDR2 YYNGEE. The CDR3 is 16 residues long. The CDR3 loop reads CASSVRIGLFGNTIYF. CDR3 DNA sequence: TGTGCCAGCAGCGTAAGAATAGGGCTGTTCGGAAACACCATATATTTT.

The chain links TRBV16 to TRBJ2-1; D unclear. Germline V gene data show CDR1 as KGHSY and CDR2 as FQNENV. The germline V and J ends were trimmed by 5 bases and 5 bases, with 16 bases remaining between them. The CDR3 length is 15 residues. The CDR3 loop is CASSEREIRNNEQFF. The CDR3 nucleotides are TGTGCCAGCAGCGAGAGAGAGATTCGGAACAATGAGCAGTTCTTC.

This chain links TRBV3-1 (or the pseudogene TRBV3-2) with TRBJ2-5; TRBD1 matches 11 bases. CDR1 is LGHDT and CDR2 is YNNKEL in the germline V gene (reference sequence). After removal of 0 bases from V and 5 bases from J, the junction contained 11 bases not matched to a gene. This CDR3 is built from 18 residues. The CDR3 region has the DNA TGTGCCAGCAGCCAAGATCAGGACAGGGGGCCGGGTTGGGAGACCCAGTACTTC. Its protein is CASSQDQDRGPGWETQYF.

The rearrangement links TRBV28 to TRBJ1-2, with D possibly TRBD1 on 6 matching bases. Trimming took 9 bases from V and 4 from J, leaving 15 bases between them. This CDR3 is built from 13 residues. CDR1 is MDHEN and CDR2 is SYDVKM in the germline V gene. CDR3 DNA sequence: TGTGCCAGTTCCTCGACAGGTTTCTATGGCTACACCTTC. Protein product: CASSSTGFYGYTF.

V usage is TRBV27 and J usage is TRBJ1-6; TRBD1 aligns across 7 bases. The CDR3 contains 15 residues. Germline CDR1 and CDR2: MNHEY and SMNVEV (reference sequence). V lost 3 bases and J lost 10; bases outside the gene matches: 9. The CDR3: CASSFDYRGASPLHF. The CDR3 coding sequence is TGTGCCAGCAGTTTTGACTACAGGGGAGCGTCACCCCTCCACTTT.

The chain couples TRBV7-2 to TRBJ2-7, with a weak D call TRBD2 (6 bases). Germline lookup yields CDR1 SGHTA and CDR2 FQGNSA. Between the trimmed V and J ends, which lost 1 base and 6 bases, there was a span of 10 bases. The CDR3 extends over 13 amino acids. CDR3 in DNA: TGTGCCAGCAGCTTAGTTAGAGCGGGCGAGCAGTACTTC. Its translation is CASSLVRAGEQYF.

The rearrangement uses TRBV7-8 and TRBJ1-5; D call uncertain. CDR1 is SGHVS and CDR2 is FQNEAQ in the germline V gene. Trimming took 5 bases from V and 2 from J, leaving 16 bases between them. This CDR3 is 16 amino acids long. This chain's CDR3 is CASSPYLGSGNQPQHF. The CDR3 bases are TGTGCCAGCAGCCCTTATCTGGGATCCGGCAATCAGCCCCAGCATTTT.

This clone showed up just once. The chain recombines TRBV10-2 with TRBJ2-2, with D perhaps TRBD2 (5 bases). Germline lookup yields CDR1 WSHSY and CDR2 SAAADI. Trimming removed 3 bases at V and 4 bases at J, with 12 bases between. The CDR3 sequence is 15 residues long. The CDR3 reads CASSEIGLSTGELFF. CDR3 nucleotide sequence: TGCGCCAGCAGTGAAATTGGACTGAGCACCGGGGAGCTGTTTTTT.